This T cell receptor (beta chain) came from a study of blood T cell repertoires in COVID-19. The assay was immunoSEQ multiplex PCR, and TCRdb's table has in-frame clones only and misses some. The table lists around 250,000 clones, approximately 85% of them singletons, with approximately 8.2% in the top ten. This clone came up once. At the DNA level, this CDR3 is encoded by other sequences in the same sample as well. This CDR3 contains 13 residues. Germline loops: CDR1 MNHEY, CDR2 SVGAGI. The V and J ends lost 6 bases and 5 bases, in that order; junction bases with no gene match: 6. Sequenced material: PBMCs or T cells enriched from blood (not recorded which). The chain joins TRBV6-5 to TRBJ1-2; TRBD1 matches 7 bases. The receptor comes from a woman aged 45-59 years with acute COVID-19. The CDR3 region is CASSLTGEYGYTF. In DNA form, the CDR3 reads TGTGCCAGCAGCCTTACAGGGGAGTATGGCTACACCTTC.